These 22 T cell receptor beta chains were all obtained from the same sample, sequenced in a study of blood T cell repertoires in COVID-19. Some clones are missing from TCRdb's copy, which holds only in-frame ones; the method was immunoSEQ multiplex PCR. The data hold about 39,000 clones, with about four fifths observed a single time. Sequencing was carried out using peripheral blood. The receptors originated from a man in his fifties with active or convalescent COVID-19.

The chain joins TRBV5-1 to TRBJ2-7; 10 bases agree with TRBD2. J gave up 4 bases and V 2 bases, and 3 bases lay outside the gene matches. The V gene's germline CDR1 is SGHRS and CDR2 YFSETQ. The CDR3 consists of 14 residues. CDR3 region: CASSFLAGGYEQYF. CDR3 DNA: TGCGCCAGCAGCTTCTTAGCGGGAGGTTACGAGCAGTACTTC.

The V gene is TRBV2, the J gene TRBJ2-7; the match to TRBD2 covers 9 bases. CDR1 and CDR2 from the germline V gene are SNHLY and FYNNEI. Trimming took 6 bases from V and 5 from J; bases not matched to a gene: 8. CDR3 size: 14 residues. CDR3 in amino acids: CASSPGLAGNEQYF. CDR3 nucleotides: TGTGCCAGCAGCCCTGGGCTAGCGGGGAACGAGCAGTACTTC.

The V and J genes are TRBV15 and TRBJ2-5; 11 positions match TRBD2. Germline assignment: CDR1 LNHNV and CDR2 YYDKDF (reference sequence). The CDR3 loop spans 16 amino acids. V dropped 4 bases and J dropped 5; count of bases not matched to a gene: 9. In nucleotides, the CDR3 is TGTGCCACCAGCAATAGACTAGCGGGACCGGAGGAGACCCAGTACTTC. This sequence encodes CATSNRLAGPEETQYF.

V is TRBV4-1 and J is TRBJ2-1; D is perhaps TRBD1 (6 bases). The CDR3 sequence is 15 residues long. Trimming shortened V by 0 bases and J by 7 bases, and 13 bases separated the two germline ends. Looked up from germline, CDR1 is MGHRA and CDR2 is YSYEKL. In DNA form, the CDR3 reads TGCGCCAGCAGCCAAGATCCCGACCAGGGGAATGAGCAGTTCTTC. Its translation is CASSQDPDQGNEQFF.

The rearrangement joins TRBV5-5 to TRBJ2-1; 10 nucleotides match TRBD2. Germline CDR1 and CDR2: SGHKS and YYEKEE (reference sequence). The CDR3 runs to 16 residues. The J segment lost 3 bases and the V segment lost 4 bases, leaving 7 bases of the junction unmatched. The CDR3, as DNA: TGTGCCAGCAGCCAAGTAGCGGGGGGCTTCTACAATGAGCAGTTCTTC. It codes for CASSQVAGGFYNEQFF.

The chain recombines TRBV5-1 with TRBJ1-1; D is unresolved. The germline V gene has CDR1 SGHRS and CDR2 YFSETQ. The CDR3 is made up of 15 amino acids. V lost 4 bases and J lost 6, with 19 bases in between. CDR3 amino acids: CASSLQMQEGAEAFF. The CDR3 DNA reads as TGCGCCAGCAGCCTTCAAATGCAGGAAGGTGCTGAAGCTTTCTTT.

V is TRBV6-2 or TRBV6-3 and J is TRBJ2-2, with D possibly being TRBD2 (6 bases). CDR1 and CDR2 from the germline V gene are MNHEY and SVGEGT. This CDR3 region has 14 residues. V was cut by 4 bases and J by 4 bases, with 10 bases left in between. CDR3 sequence reads: CASSWQGGTGELFF. CDR3 nucleotide sequence: TGTGCCAGCAGTTGGCAGGGAGGCACCGGGGAGCTGTTTTTT.

In DNA form, the CDR3 reads TGTGCCAGTACCCTCACCTTTTCAGGGGTCTACGAGCAGTACTTC. This translates into CASTLTFSGVYEQYF. This chain connects TRBV19 to TRBJ2-7; D possibly corresponds to TRBD1 (6 bases). The CDR3 loop spans 15 amino acids. The germline CDR1 and CDR2 sequences are LNHDA and SQIVND (reference sequence). Deletions cut 7 bases from V and 3 bases from J, with 19 bases between. The entire variable domain, with the rest obtained from reference TRBV19 and TRBJ2-7, is as follows: DGGITQSPKYLFRKEGQNVTLSCEQNLNHDAMYWYRQDPGQGLRLIYYSQIVNDFQKGDIAEGYSVSREKKESFPLTVTSAQKNPTAFYLCASTLTFSGVYEQYFGPGTRLTVT.

The V call is TRBV28, the J call TRBJ2-1, with 11 bases fitting TRBD1. V was clipped by 3 bases and J by 7 bases; unmatched bases: 11. Germline CDR1 and CDR2: MDHEN and SYDVKM. The CDR3 has 17 amino acids. The chain's CDR3 is CASSFPPTGTGGNEQFF. Written as DNA, the CDR3 is TGTGCCAGCAGTTTTCCTCCCACCGGGACAGGGGGGAATGAGCAGTTCTTC.

This clone has a single count. The chain links TRBV6-5 to TRBJ1-3; 7 positions agree with TRBD1. The CDR3 is 13 residues long. The V segment lost 4 bases and the J segment 7 bases; nucleotides outside the gene matches: 4. The germline V gene encodes CDR1 MNHEY and CDR2 SVGAGI. The CDR3 nucleotides are TGTGCCAGCAGTTCCGGGGACAGCAACACCATATATTTT. It translates to CASSSGDSNTIYF.

This clone was seen a handful of times. The chain couples TRBV19 to TRBJ1-5; D may be TRBD1 (6 bases). The CDR3 contains 15 residues. Germline V lookup: CDR1 LNHDA, CDR2 SQIVND (reference sequence). The V and J ends lost 5 bases and 4 bases respectively, with 15 bases between them. CDR3 in amino acids: CASSPTGHLNQPQHF. CDR3 sequence (DNA): TGTGCCAGTAGTCCTACGGGACACTTAAATCAGCCCCAGCATTTT.

V usage is TRBV20-1 and J usage is TRBJ1-2; D remains ambiguous. The V end lost 3 bases, the J end lost 4 bases, and 12 bases lay between the germline ends. The germline V gene encodes CDR1 DFQATT and CDR2 SNEGSKA (reference sequence). CDR3 length: 13 amino acids. In DNA form, the CDR3 reads TGCAGTGCTAGTGAGCAGGCAACCTATGGCTACACCTTC. Residues: CSASEQATYGYTF.

This clone was detected once. The J gene is TRBJ2-3, the V gene TRBV7-2; the D gene is possibly TRBD1 (6 bases). This CDR3 has 13 residues. Trimming removed 7 bases at V and 5 bases at J, with 13 bases between. Per the germline V gene, CDR1 is SGHTA and CDR2 is FQGNSA. As DNA, the CDR3 is TGTGCCAGCACCACCGACAGGCGAGATACGCAGTATTTT. It yields the protein CASTTDRRDTQYF.

This clone turned up a few times. CDR3 loop: CASSWDRGTYEQYF. CDR3 bases: TGTGCCAGCAGCTGGGACAGGGGGACCTACGAGCAGTACTTC. The V call is TRBV2, the J call TRBJ2-7; 11 bases match TRBD1. The germline CDR1 and CDR2 sequences are SNHLY and FYNNEI. Trimming removed 6 bases from V and 2 bases from J; junction bases left unmatched: 3. CDR3 length: 14 amino acids.

In this sample, this clone turned up once. The V and J genes are TRBV6-5 and TRBJ1-2, with unresolved D. CDR3 length equals 11 residues. V was trimmed by 5 bases and J by 7 bases, leaving 8 bases between them. Germline values: CDR1 MNHEY, CDR2 SVGAGI. CDR3 nucleotides: TGTGCCAGCAGTACCCCGGGTGGCTACACCTTC. Amino acids: CASSTPGGYTF.

The CDR3 region is CASSQGRGYNEQFF. Here the CDR3 DNA reads TGTGCCAGCAGCCAAGGAAGGGGGTACAATGAGCAGTTCTTC. The chain is built from TRBV3-1 (or the pseudogene TRBV3-2) and TRBJ2-1; tentative D call: TRBD1 (6 bases). V gave up 1 base and J gave up 4 bases, with 8 bases separating them. Germline CDR1 is LGHDT and CDR2 is YNNKEL (reference sequence). This CDR3 is built from 14 residues.

The chain joins TRBV6-5 to TRBJ1-6, with D hard to call. CDR1 is MNHEY, CDR2 SVGAGI, per germline. The V end lost 0 bases, the J end lost 8 bases, and 11 bases lay between the germline ends. This CDR3 comprises 15 residues. The chain's CDR3 is CASSYSRGRDSPLHF. The CDR3 nucleotides are TGTGCCAGCAGTTACTCGCGGGGAAGGGATTCACCCCTCCACTTT.

The genes are TRBV19 and TRBJ1-2; 11 bases agree with TRBD1. V gave up 3 bases and J gave up 4 bases; unmatched junction bases: 4. CDR3 length equals 15 residues. The germline V gene has CDR1 LNHDA and CDR2 SQIVND (reference sequence). The CDR3 reads CASSMDRGLIYGYTF. Written as DNA, the CDR3 is TGTGCCAGTAGTATGGACAGGGGGCTAATCTATGGCTACACCTTC.

J is TRBJ2-7 and V is TRBV12-5, with 8 bases matching TRBD1. CDR1 and CDR2 from the germline V gene are LGHNT and FRNRAP. The CDR3 totals 14 residues. V was pared by 7 bases and J by 1 base, with 6 bases of the junction left unmatched. The CDR3 here is CASASTGASYEQYF. CDR3 DNA: TGTGCTAGTGCTTCGACAGGGGCGTCCTACGAGCAGTACTTC.

The chain recombines TRBV24-1 with TRBJ2-1; 13 bases map to TRBD2. V shed 9 bases, J shed 0 bases, and the junction held 7 bases outside the gene matches. This CDR3 is 17 amino acids long. Germline V gene lookup returns CDR1 KGHDR and CDR2 SFDVKD. The CDR3 spells CATQGTSGDFSYNEQFF. CDR3 DNA: TGTGCCACCCAGGGGACTAGCGGGGACTTCTCCTACAATGAGCAGTTCTTC.

The chain joins TRBV19 to TRBJ2-2; 11 nucleotides match TRBD2. Germline CDR1 reads LNHDA; CDR2 reads SQIVND (reference sequence). Unmatched junction bases numbered 6, after V lost 2 bases and J lost 4 bases. This CDR3 is built from 17 residues. CDR3 sequence reads: CASSILAGGPGTGELFF. CDR3 coding DNA: TGTGCCAGTAGTATACTAGCGGGGGGCCCGGGCACCGGGGAGCTGTTTTTT. Using reference TRBV19 and TRBJ2-2 for the parts outside the CDR3, the full variable domain is DGGITQSPKYLFRKEGQNVTLSCEQNLNHDAMYWYRQDPGQGLRLIYYSQIVNDFQKGDIAEGYSVSREKKESFPLTVTSAQKNPTAFYLCASSILAGGPGTGELFFGEGSRLTVL.

This sequence joins TRBV6-4 and TRBJ2-3; TRBD1 matches 9 bases. The CDR3 runs 16 residues. The V gene end was trimmed by 6 bases and the J gene end by 1 base; junction bases not matched to a gene: 8. Per germline, CDR1 MRHNA and CDR2 SNTAGT. CDR3 in DNA: TGTGCCAGCAGGAGGTACCGGGACAGGGGCACAGATACGCAGTATTTT. Its translation is CASRRYRDRGTDTQYF.